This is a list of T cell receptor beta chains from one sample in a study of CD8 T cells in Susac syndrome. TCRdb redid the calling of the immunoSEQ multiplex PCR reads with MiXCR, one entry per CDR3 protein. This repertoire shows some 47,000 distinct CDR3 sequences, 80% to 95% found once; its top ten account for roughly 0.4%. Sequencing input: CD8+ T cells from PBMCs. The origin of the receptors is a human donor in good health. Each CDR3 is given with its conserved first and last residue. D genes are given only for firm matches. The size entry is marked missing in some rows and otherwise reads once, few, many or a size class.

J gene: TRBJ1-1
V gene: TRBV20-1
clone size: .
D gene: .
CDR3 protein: CSARVTDTEAFF
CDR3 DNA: TGCAGTGCTAGAGTGACTGACACTGAAGCTTTCTTT

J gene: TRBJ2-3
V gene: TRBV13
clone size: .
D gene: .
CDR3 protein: CASSSAGAEWEDTQYF
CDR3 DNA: TGTGCCAGCAGCTCCGCAGGGGCAGAGTGGGAAGATACGCAGTATTTT

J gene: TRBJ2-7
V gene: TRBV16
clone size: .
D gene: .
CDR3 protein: CASSQSKASSYEQYF
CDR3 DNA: TGTGCCAGCAGCCAATCTAAGGCCAGCTCCTACGAGCAGTACTTC

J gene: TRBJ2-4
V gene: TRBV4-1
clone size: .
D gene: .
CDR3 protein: CASSQDRGAGNIQYF
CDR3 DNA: TGCGCCAGCAGCCAAGATCGAGGGGCTGGCAACATTCAGTACTTC

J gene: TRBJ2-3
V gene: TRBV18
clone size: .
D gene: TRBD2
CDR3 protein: CASSAPGLADPTDTQYF
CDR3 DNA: TGTGCCAGCTCAGCACCGGGACTAGCGGACCCCACAGATACGCAGTATTTT

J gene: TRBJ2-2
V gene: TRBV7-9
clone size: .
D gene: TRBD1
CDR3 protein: CASSLTGANTGELFF
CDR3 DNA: TGTGCCAGCAGCTTGACAGGGGCGAACACCGGGGAGCTGTTTTTT

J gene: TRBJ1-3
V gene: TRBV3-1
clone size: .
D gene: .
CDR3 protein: CASSQDRTSGNTIYF
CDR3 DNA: TGTGCCAGCAGCCAAGATCGGACAAGTGGAAACACCATATATTTT

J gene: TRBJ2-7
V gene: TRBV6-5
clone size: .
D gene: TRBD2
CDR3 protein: CASSYSKLAGVYEQYF
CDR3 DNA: TGTGCCAGCAGTTACTCGAAACTAGCGGGAGTATACGAGCAGTACTTC

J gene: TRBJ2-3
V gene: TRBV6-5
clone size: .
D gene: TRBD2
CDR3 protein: CASSLAGGTDTQYF
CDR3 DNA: TGTGCCAGCAGTTTAGCGGGAGGGACAGATACGCAGTATTTT

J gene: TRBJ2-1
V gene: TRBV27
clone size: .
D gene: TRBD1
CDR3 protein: CASRGTGNEQFF
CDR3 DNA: TGTGCCAGCAGGGGGACAGGCAATGAGCAGTTCTTC

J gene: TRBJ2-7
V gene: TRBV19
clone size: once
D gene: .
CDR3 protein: CASSIGSGPSYEQYF
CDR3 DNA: TGTGCCAGTAGTATCGGGAGCGGACCTTCCTACGAGCAGTACTTC

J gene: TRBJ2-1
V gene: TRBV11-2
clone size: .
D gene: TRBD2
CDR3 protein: CASSSRTSGRAAYNEQFF
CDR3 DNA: TGTGCCAGCAGCTCGCGGACTAGCGGGAGGGCCGCTTACAATGAGCAGTTCTTC

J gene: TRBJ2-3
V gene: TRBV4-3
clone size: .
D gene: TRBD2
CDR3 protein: CASSQVPLAGVVDTQYF
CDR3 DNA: TGCGCCAGCAGCCAAGTCCCACTAGCGGGAGTGGTAGATACGCAGTATTTT

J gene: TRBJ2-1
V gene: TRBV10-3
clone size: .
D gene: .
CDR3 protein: CAISEVKSYNEQFF
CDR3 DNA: TGTGCCATCAGTGAAGTAAAGTCCTACAATGAGCAGTTCTTC

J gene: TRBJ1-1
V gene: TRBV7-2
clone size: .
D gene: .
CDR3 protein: CASSWGGRDTEAFF
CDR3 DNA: TGTGCCAGCAGCTGGGGTGGGCGGGACACTGAAGCTTTCTTT

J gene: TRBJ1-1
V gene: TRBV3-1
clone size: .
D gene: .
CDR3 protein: CASSQKKGTTNTEAFF
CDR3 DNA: TGTGCCAGCAGCCAAAAAAAAGGGACAACGAACACTGAAGCTTTCTTT

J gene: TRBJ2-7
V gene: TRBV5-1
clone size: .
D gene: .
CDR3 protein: CASSLNGGLLDEQYF
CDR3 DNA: TGCGCCAGCAGCTTAAACGGGGGGCTCCTTGACGAGCAGTACTTC

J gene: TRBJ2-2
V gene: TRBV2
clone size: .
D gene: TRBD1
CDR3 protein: CASESGTVNTGELFF
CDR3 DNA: TGTGCCAGCGAGTCCGGGACAGTGAACACCGGGGAGCTGTTTTTT

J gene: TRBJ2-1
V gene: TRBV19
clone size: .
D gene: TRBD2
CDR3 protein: CASSIGLAGYEQFF
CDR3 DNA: TGTGCCAGTAGTATCGGACTAGCGGGATATGAGCAGTTCTTC

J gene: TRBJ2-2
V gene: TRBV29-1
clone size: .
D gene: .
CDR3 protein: CSVVKTGELFF
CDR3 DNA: TGCAGCGTTGTGAAGACCGGGGAGCTGTTTTTT

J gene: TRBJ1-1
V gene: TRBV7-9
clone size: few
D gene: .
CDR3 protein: CASSYGDTEAFF
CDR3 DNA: TGTGCCTCTTCGTATGGGGACACTGAAGCTTTCTTT

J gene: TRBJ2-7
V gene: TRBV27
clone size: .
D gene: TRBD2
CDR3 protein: CASSLKGGRVYEQYF
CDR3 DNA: TGTGCCAGCAGTTTAAAGGGCGGGAGGGTCTACGAGCAGTACTTC

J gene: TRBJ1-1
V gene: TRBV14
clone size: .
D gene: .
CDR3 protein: CASRARGNTEAFF
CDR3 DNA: TGTGCCAGCAGAGCCCGGGGGAACACTGAAGCTTTCTTT

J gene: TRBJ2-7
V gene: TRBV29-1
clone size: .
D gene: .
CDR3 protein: CSVVAYEQYF
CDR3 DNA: TGCAGCGTTGTGGCTTACGAGCAGTACTTC

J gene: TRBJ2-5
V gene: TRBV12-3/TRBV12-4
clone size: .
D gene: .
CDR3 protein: CASSPQRGRGETQYF
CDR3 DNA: TGTGCCAGCAGCCCCCAACGGGGACGGGGGGAGACCCAGTACTTC

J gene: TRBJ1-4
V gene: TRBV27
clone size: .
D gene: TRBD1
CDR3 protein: CASSLVQGSEKLFF
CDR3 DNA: TGTGCCAGCAGTTTAGTACAGGGGAGTGAAAAACTGTTTTTT

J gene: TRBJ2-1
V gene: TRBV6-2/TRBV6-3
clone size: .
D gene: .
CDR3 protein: CASSYMDNEQFF
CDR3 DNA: TGTGCCAGCAGTTACATGGACAATGAGCAGTTCTTC

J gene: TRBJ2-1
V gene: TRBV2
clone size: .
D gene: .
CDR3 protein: CASPGEPAYNEQFF
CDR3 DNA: TGTGCCAGCCCAGGGGAACCGGCCTACAATGAGCAGTTCTTC

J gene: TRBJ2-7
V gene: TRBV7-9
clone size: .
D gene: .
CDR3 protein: CASETNSRGDSYEQYF
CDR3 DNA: TGTGCCAGCGAGACCAATTCCAGGGGCGACTCCTACGAGCAGTACTTC

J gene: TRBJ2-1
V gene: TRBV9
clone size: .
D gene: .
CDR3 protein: CASSKMTGTDNFYNEQFF
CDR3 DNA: TGTGCCAGCAGCAAAATGACCGGGACCGACAACTTCTACAATGAGCAGTTCTTC

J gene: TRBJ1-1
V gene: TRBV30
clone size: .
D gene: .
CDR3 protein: CAWSGGHGNTEAFF
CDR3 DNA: TGTGCCTGGAGTGGGGGACACGGGAACACTGAAGCTTTCTTT

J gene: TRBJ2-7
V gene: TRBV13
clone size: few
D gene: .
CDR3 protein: CASSLGSSGGPSSYEQYF
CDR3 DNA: TGTGCCAGCAGCTTAGGAAGCTCCGGAGGGCCCTCGTCCTACGAGCAGTACTTC

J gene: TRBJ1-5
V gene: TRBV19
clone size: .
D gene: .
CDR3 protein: CASTPRDWNQPQHF
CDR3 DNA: TGTGCCAGTACCCCCAGGGATTGGAATCAGCCCCAGCATTTT

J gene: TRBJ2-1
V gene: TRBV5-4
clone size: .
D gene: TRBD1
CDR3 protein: CASSLGQGEINEQFF
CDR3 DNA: TGTGCCAGCAGCTTGGGGCAGGGGGAGATCAATGAGCAGTTCTTC

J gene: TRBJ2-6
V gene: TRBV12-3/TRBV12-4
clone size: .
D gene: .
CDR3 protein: CASSSPGSGANVLTF
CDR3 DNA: TGTGCCAGCAGCTCCCCAGGGTCTGGGGCCAACGTCCTGACTTTC